This T cell receptor (beta chain) was profiled in a study of shared clonotypes between healthy human individuals. Overall study context: Sampling drew on donors who were two women and three men aged 18 to 49. Used for every donor were three CD4 naive, three CD4 memory, two CD8 naive and one CD8 memory plate. Study results and caveats: Estimated clonotype richness was generally higher in naive than memory subsets.

Of note for this clone: Its antigen is unknown.

Germline V gene lookup returns CDR1 KGHSH and CDR2 LQKENI. Trimming pared 2 bases from V and 7 bases from J, leaving 11 bases between. There are 13 residues in the CDR3. Repertoires were generated with immunoSEQ multiplex PCR, while TCRdb's copy carries only in-frame clones and drops some. The sample holds about 670,000 clones, around 72% seen once. Sequencing was performed on memory CD4+ T cells sorted from blood. As to subset: CD45RA-negative fraction. This receptor was identified in a woman aged 30 to 39 in good health. This rearrangement joins TRBV18 to TRBJ1-2, with D possibly being TRBD1 (5 bases). The CDR3 is CASSPDRDRGYTF. CDR3 DNA: TGTGCCAGCTCACCAGATAGGGACCGTGGCTACACCTTC.